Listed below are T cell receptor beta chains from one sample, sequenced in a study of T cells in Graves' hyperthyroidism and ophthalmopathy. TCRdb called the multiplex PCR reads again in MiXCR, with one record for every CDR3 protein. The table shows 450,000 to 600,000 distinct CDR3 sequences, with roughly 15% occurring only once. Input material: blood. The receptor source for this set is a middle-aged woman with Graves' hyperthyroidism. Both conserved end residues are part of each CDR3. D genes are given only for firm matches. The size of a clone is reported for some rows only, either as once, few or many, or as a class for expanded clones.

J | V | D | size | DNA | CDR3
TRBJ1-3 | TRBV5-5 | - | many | TGTGCCAGCAGCCCGCCCCCTTCGCTATTCGGCCCGGAGGGAAACACCATATATTTT | CASSPPPSLFGPEGNTIYF
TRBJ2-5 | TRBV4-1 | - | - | TGCGCCAGCAGCCAAGCCCTCAACCAAGAGACCCAGTACTTC | CASSQALNQETQYF
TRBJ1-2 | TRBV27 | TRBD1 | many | TGTGCCAGCAGTCGATCGGACAGGGCTCAGGGCTACACCTTC | CASSRSDRAQGYTF
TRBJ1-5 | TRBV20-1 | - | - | TGCAGTGCTAGATCCCCACAGGGCAATCAGCCCCAGCATTTT | CSARSPQGNQPQHF
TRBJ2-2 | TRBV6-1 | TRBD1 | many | TGTGCCAGCAGTGACAAGGGACAGGTGAACACCGGGGAGCTGTTTTTT | CASSDKGQVNTGELFF
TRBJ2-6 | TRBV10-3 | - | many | TGTGCCATCAGTGCGGGGGGCATTACTGGGGCCAACGTCCTGACTTTC | CAISAGGITGANVLTF
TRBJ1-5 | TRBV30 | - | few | TGTGCCTGGAGTGTACAGAGGGACCAGCCCCAGCATTTT | CAWSVQRDQPQHF
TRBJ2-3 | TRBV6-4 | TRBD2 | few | TGTGCCAGCAGCGCACTAGCGGGAGAATCAGATACGCAGTATTTT | CASSALAGESDTQYF
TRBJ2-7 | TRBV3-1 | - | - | TGTGCCAGCAGCGTGGACGTCGTGGGGCCCTACGAGCAGTACTTC | CASSVDVVGPYEQYF
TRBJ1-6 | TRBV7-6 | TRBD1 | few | TGTGCCAGCAGCGCGGGGACAGGTCATAATTCACCCCTCCACTTT | CASSAGTGHNSPLHF
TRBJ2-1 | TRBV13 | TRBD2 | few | TGTGCCAGCAGCTTAGAAGCGGGAAACTACAATGAGCAGTTCTTC | CASSLEAGNYNEQFF
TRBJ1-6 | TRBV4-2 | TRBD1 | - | TGTGCCAGCAGCCAGGCGACAGGGATGGTTTGGGATTCACCCCTCCACTTT | CASSQATGMVWDSPLHF
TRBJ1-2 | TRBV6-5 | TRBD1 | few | TGTGCCAGCAGTTACTCCTCCGGACAGGGAAACGCCTATGGCTACACCTTC | CASSYSSGQGNAYGYTF
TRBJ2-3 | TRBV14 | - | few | TGTGCCAGCAGCCAAGAATCCCACATGTGGGGGACCTCTAGCACAGATACGCAGTATTTT | CASSQESHMWGTSSTDTQYF
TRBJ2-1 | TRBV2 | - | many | TGTGCCAGCAGTGAACTAGGTGGGTTCGGTGAGCAGTTCTTC | CASSELGGFGEQFF
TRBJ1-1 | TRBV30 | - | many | TGTGCCTGGAGTGTGATACGGAACACTGAAGCTTTCTTT | CAWSVIRNTEAFF
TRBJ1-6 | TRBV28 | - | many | TGTGCCAGCAGCGGACAGAATAATTCACCCCTCCACTTT | CASSGQNNSPLHF
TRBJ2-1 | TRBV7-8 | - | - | TGTGCCAGCAGCTTTTCCAGTGAGCAGTTCTTC | CASSFSSEQFF
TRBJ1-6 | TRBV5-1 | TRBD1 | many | TGCGCCAGCAGCTGGGGACAGGGATATAATTCACCCCTCCACTTT | CASSWGQGYNSPLHF
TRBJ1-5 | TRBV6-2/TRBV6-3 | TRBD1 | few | TGTGCCAGCAGCCTGGGACAGGGCGGAGGTCAGCCCCAGCATTTT | CASSLGQGGGQPQHF
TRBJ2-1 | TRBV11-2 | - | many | TGTGCCAGCAGCTTAGTCGACTTCTCCTACAATGAGCAGTTCTTC | CASSLVDFSYNEQFF
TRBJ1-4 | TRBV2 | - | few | TGTGCCAGCAGTGAGGGGGCTAGTGGTGAAAAACTGTTTTTT | CASSEGASGEKLFF
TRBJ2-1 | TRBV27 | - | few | TGTGCCAGCAGTTTAGATAAGGGGAATGAGCAGTTCTTC | CASSLDKGNEQFF